This T cell receptor (beta chain) was captured in a study of T-cell reconstitution after alpha-beta-depleted transplantation in children. Study-wide results and caveats: Roughly two months post-transplant, alpha-beta T cells reportedly originated from several hundred graft clones that had expanded. Where some patients showed high TCRbeta diversity at day 60, it came from recipient T cells and thymic progenitors that had survived. At one year after transplant, newly produced T cells mostly accounted for T-cell counts and diversity.

Many counts were recorded for this clonotype. What it binds is not known. For TCRbeta, the library was prepared with unique molecular identifiers. TCRdb re-analysed the PCR reads in MiXCR, keeping a single row per CDR3 protein. The data hold roughly 280,000 distinct CDR3 sequences, with approximately 10% observed a single time. The clonotype comes from a male patient between 2 and 10 years old who had a stem cell transplant for chronic granulomatous disease, so the T cells may come from the graft donor. The specimen was peripheral blood, collected 180 days after TCRalphabeta/CD19-depleted stem cell transplant.

The CDR3 DNA is TGTGCCAGCACCCCCATCCCCGAAGGGGGTGAAAACACCGGGGAGCTGTTTTTT. It is translated as CASTPIPEGGENTGELFF. The J gene is TRBJ2-2, the V gene TRBV6-1, with D tentatively TRBD1 (6 bases). The CDR3 runs to 18 residues. CDR1 is MNHNS and CDR2 is SASEGT in the germline V gene. V was trimmed by 7 bases and J by 2 bases, leaving 23 bases between them.